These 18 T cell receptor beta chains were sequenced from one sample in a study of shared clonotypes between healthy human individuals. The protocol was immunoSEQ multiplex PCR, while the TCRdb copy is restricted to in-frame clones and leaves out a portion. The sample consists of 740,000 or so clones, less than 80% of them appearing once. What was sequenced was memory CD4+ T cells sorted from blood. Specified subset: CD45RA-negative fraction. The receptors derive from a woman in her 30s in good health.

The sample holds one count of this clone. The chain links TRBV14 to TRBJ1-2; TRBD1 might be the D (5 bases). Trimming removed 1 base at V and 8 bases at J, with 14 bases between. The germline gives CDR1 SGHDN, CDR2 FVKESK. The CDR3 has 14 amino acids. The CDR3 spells CASSQVSKGRGYTF. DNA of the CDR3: TGTGCCAGCAGCCAAGTTTCCAAGGGGAGGGGCTACACCTTC.

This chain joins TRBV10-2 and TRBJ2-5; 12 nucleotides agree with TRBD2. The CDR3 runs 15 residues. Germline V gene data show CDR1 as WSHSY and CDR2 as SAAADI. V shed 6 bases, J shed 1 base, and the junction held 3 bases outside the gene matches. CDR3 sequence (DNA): TGCGCCAGCAGGACGGGACTAGCGGGCCAAGAGACCCAGTACTTC. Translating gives CASRTGLAGQETQYF.

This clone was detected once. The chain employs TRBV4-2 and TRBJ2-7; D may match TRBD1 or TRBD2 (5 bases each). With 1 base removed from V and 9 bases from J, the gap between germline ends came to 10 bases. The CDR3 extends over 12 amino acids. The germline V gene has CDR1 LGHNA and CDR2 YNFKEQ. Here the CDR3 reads CASSQGGVGQYF. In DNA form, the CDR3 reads TGTGCCAGCAGCCAAGGAGGGGTAGGGCAGTACTTC.

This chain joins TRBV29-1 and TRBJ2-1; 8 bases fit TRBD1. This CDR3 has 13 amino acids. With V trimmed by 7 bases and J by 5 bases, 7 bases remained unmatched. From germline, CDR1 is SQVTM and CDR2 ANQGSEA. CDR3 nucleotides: TGCAGCGCCCGGGACAGGACCCACAATGAGCAGTTCTTC. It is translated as CSARDRTHNEQFF.

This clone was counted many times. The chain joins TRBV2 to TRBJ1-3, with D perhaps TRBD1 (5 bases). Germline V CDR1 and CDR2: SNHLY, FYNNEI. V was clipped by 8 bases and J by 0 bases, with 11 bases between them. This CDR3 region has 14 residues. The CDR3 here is CASGGGYSGNTIYF. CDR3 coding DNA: TGTGCCAGCGGGGGGGGATACTCTGGAAACACCATATATTTT.

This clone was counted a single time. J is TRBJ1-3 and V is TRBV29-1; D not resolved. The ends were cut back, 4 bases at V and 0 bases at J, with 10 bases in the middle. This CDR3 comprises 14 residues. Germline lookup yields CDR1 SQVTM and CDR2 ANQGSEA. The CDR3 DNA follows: TGCAGCGTTGGTTTCCCCAACTCTGGAAACACCATATATTTT. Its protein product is CSVGFPNSGNTIYF.

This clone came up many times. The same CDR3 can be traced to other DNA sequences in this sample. Here the CDR3 reads CASSPPGLFEAFF. Here the CDR3 DNA reads TGTGCCAGCAGTCCCCCGGGACTGTTTGAAGCTTTCTTT. The chain couples TRBV28 to TRBJ1-1, with D tentatively TRBD1 (5 bases). Between the trimmed V and J ends, which lost 5 bases and 7 bases, there was a span of 14 bases. Per germline, CDR1 MDHEN and CDR2 SYDVKM. The CDR3 sequence is 13 residues long.

The CDR3 DNA sequence: TGTGCCAGCAGCTTGCAACCGGGACGAGAAGAGACCCAGTACTTC. Encoded protein: CASSLQPGREETQYF. This chain joins TRBV7-2 and TRBJ2-5; the D call may be TRBD1 or TRBD2 (5 bases each). CDR3 length: 15 residues. CDR1 is SGHTA, CDR2 FQGNSA, per germline. V lost 3 bases, J lost 3 bases, and 14 bases lay in between.

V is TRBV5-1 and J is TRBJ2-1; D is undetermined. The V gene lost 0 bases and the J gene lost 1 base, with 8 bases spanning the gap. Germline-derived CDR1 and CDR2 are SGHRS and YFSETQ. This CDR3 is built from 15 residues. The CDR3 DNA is TGCGCCAGCAGCTTGGGGCTAGGTTCCTACAATGAGCAGTTCTTC. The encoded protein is CASSLGLGSYNEQFF.

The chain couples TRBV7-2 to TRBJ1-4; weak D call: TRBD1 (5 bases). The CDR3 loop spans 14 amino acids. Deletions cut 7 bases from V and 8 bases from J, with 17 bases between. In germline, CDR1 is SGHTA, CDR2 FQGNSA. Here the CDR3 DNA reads TGTGCCAGCACCCGCCCCGGGGGGTCGGAAAAACTGTTTTTT. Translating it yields CASTRPGGSEKLFF.

DNA of the CDR3: TGTGCCAGCTCACCGGGCAGGGGGCCCTCCTACAATGAGCAGTTCTTC. This gives the protein CASSPGRGPSYNEQFF. The V and J genes are TRBV18 and TRBJ2-1; the match to TRBD1 covers 8 bases. Trimming took 3 bases from V and 0 from J; bases not matched to a gene: 4. CDR1 and CDR2 from the germline V gene are KGHSH and LQKENI. The CDR3 length is 16 residues.

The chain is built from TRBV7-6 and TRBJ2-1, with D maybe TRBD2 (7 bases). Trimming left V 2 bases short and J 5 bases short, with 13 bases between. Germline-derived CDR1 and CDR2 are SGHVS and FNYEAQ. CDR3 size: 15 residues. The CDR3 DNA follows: TGTGCCAGCAGCTTAAGGGGGGGTTCGAACAATGAGCAGTTCTTC. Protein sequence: CASSLRGGSNNEQFF.

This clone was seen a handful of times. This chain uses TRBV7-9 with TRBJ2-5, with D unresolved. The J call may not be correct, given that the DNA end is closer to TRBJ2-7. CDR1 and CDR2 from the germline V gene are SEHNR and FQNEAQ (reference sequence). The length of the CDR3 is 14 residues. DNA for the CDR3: TGTGCCAGCAGCTTTGTCCCCGGGTCCTACGAGCAGTACTTC. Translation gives CASSFVPGSYEQYF.

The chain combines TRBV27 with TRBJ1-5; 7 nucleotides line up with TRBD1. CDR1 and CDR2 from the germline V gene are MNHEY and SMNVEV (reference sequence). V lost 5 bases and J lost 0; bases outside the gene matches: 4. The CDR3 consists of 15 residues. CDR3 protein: CASSGGQYSNQPQHF. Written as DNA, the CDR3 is TGTGCCAGCAGTGGGGGACAGTATAGCAATCAGCCCCAGCATTTT.

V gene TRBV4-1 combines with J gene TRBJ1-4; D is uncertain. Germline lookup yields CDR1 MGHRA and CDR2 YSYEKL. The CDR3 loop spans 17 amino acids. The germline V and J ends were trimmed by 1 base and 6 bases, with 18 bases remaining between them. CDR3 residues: CASSQGSPWGRDEKLFF. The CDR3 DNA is TGCGCCAGCAGCCAAGGGAGTCCATGGGGTAGGGATGAAAAACTGTTTTTT.

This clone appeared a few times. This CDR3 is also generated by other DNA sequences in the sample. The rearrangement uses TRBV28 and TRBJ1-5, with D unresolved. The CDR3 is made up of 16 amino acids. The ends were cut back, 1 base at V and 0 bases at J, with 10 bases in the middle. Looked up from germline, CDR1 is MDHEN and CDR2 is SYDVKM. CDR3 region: CASSLLARLSNQPQHF. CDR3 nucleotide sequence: TGTGCCAGCAGTTTATTGGCCAGACTTAGCAATCAGCCCCAGCATTTT. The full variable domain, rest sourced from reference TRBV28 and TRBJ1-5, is DVKVTQSSRYLVKRTGEKVFLECVQDMDHENMFWYRQDPGLGLRLIYFSYDVKMKEKGDIPEGYSVSREKKERFSLILESASTNQTSMYLCASSLLARLSNQPQHFGDGTRLSIL.

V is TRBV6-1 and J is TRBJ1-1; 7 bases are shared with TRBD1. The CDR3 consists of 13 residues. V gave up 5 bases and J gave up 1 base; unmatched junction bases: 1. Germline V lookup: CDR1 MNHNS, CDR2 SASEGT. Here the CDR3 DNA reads TGTGCCAGCAGTAGGGGGCCGAACACTGAAGCTTTCTTT. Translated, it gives CASSRGPNTEAFF.

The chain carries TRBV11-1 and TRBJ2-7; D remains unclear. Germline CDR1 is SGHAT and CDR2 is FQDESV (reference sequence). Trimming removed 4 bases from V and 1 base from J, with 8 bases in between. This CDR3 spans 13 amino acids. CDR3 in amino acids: CASSSSGSYEQYF. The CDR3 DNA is TGTGCCAGCAGCTCCAGTGGTTCCTACGAGCAGTACTTC.